The T cell receptor (beta chain) described here comes from a study of early T cells in non-severe SARS-CoV-2 infection. For the study at large: Sequencing used unsorted whole-blood bulk RNA, so chains lack pairing. General study results and limits: The matching step, a VDJdb search, favored anti-spike CD8 responses and missed private and CD4 specificities.

Researchers tagged individual cDNA molecules with unique molecular identifiers. TCRdb ran MiXCR on the 5' RACE reads and lists one entry per CDR3 protein. The data show roughly 100,000 distinct CDR3 sequences, over 10% seen once. This clonotype was picked up many times. Its target is not known. The V and J ends lost 7 bases and 4 bases respectively, with 13 bases between them. This CDR3 has 13 residues. Germline loops: CDR1 LNHDA, CDR2 SQIVND (reference sequence). The clonotype was recovered from an adult who was a healthcare worker with PCR-confirmed SARS-CoV-2 infection or an uninfected control (not recorded which). The V gene is TRBV19, the J gene TRBJ2-5, with D possibly being TRBD2 (5 bases). The specimen was whole blood. The CDR3 spells CASKFLEGETQYF. The CDR3 nucleotides read TGTGCCAGTAAATTCCTAGAGGGAGAGACCCAGTACTTC. The full variable domain, its missing parts supplied by reference TRBV19 and TRBJ2-5, is DGGITQSPKYLFRKEGQNVTLSCEQNLNHDAMYWYRQDPGQGLRLIYYSQIVNDFQKGDIAEGYSVSREKKESFPLTVTSAQKNPTAFYLCASKFLEGETQYFGPGTRLLVL.